Ten or more counts support the clone carrying this TCR beta chain. Its antigen is not identified. Trimming shortened V by 4 bases and J by 0 bases, and 13 bases separated the two germline ends. The CDR3 totals 15 residues. Germline lookup yields CDR1 SGHRS and CDR2 YFSETQ. This record comes from a study of CD8 T cells in ankylosing spondylitis. Study findings and constraints: Blood of patients with ankylosing spondylitis appeared to be characterized by a TCR beta motif of eight highly homologous variants.

TCRdb re-analysed the 5' RACE reads in MiXCR, keeping a single row per CDR3 protein. The sample has more than 300,000 distinct CDR3 sequences; around a tenth are singletons. This sequence joins TRBV5-1 and TRBJ1-1, with unresolved D. This TCR derives from a female donor with ankylosing spondylitis or in good health (not recorded which). Sequencing was carried out using blood, either unsorted or a sorted T cell fraction (not recorded which). The CDR3 DNA is TGCGCCAGCAGCAGCACACTTCTATTGAACACTGAAGCTTTCTTT. It translates to CASSSTLLLNTEAFF.